Below, 21 T cell receptor beta chains from the same sample are listed, as sequenced in a study of cytomegalovirus exposure and HLA in healthy donors. With 60 Vbeta and 13 Jbeta primers, the PCR was carried out. TCRdb's copy holds only in-frame clones and misses some; the assay was immunoSEQ multiplex PCR. In the table there are 130,000 to 150,000 clones, 75% to 80% of which are singletons. Sequencing was carried out using PBMCs. The receptor set was obtained from a man aged 35 to 55 in good health and CMV-seropositive.

The genes are TRBV28 and TRBJ1-1; D remains unclear. The CDR3 totals 13 residues. V lost 3 bases and J 2 bases, leaving 7 bases between the germline ends. Per the germline V gene, CDR1 is MDHEN and CDR2 is SYDVKM. The CDR3 DNA sequence: TGTGCCAGCAGTTTTCGCGCCAACACTGAAGCTTTCTTT. As protein: CASSFRANTEAFF.

This clone turned up a few times. The chain has TRBV7-3 and TRBJ2-3, with 15 nucleotides matching TRBD2. The CDR3 sequence is 16 residues long. V was pared by 4 bases and J by 3 bases, with 2 bases of the junction left unmatched. Germline CDR1 reads SGHTA; CDR2 reads FQGTGA. The CDR3 DNA reads as TGTGCCAGCAGCTCGGGACTAGCGGGAGGTACAGATACGCAGTATTTT. Translation gives CASSSGLAGGTDTQYF. Full variable domain (missing parts from reference TRBV7-3 and TRBJ2-3): GAGVSQTPSNKVTEKGKYVELRCDPISGHTALYWYRQSLGQGPEFLIYFQGTGAADDSGLPNDRFFAVRPEGSVSTLKIQRTERGDSAVYLCASSSGLAGGTDTQYFGPGTRLTVL.

The CDR3 region is CASSFPGAAGTSAYNEQFF. In DNA, the CDR3 is TGTGCCAGCAGTTTCCCCGGGGCGGCCGGGACTAGCGCATACAATGAGCAGTTCTTC. The chain uses TRBV28 and TRBJ2-1; 10 nucleotides agree with TRBD2. The ends lost 3 bases at V and 4 bases at J; junction bases unmatched: 15. The CDR3 has 19 amino acids. Germline loops: CDR1 MDHEN, CDR2 SYDVKM.

This clone was seen a single time. The chain employs TRBV6-1 and TRBJ2-1; 16 bases line up with TRBD2. CDR3 length equals 19 residues. V dropped 2 bases and J dropped 0; count of bases not matched to a gene: 4. The germline gives CDR1 MNHNS, CDR2 SASEGT. The CDR3 DNA reads as TGTGCCAGCAGTGAAATAGGGACTAGCGGGAGGGCCTCCTACAATGAGCAGTTCTTC. Amino acid sequence: CASSEIGTSGRASYNEQFF.

The chain uses TRBV25-1 and TRBJ1-6; TRBD1 aligns across 8 bases. The germline CDR1 and CDR2 sequences are MGHDK and SYGVNS. CDR3 length equals 14 residues. V gave up 5 bases and J gave up 7 bases; unmatched junction bases: 4. The CDR3, as DNA: TGTGCCAGCAGTAATGACAGGGGAAATTCACCCCTCCACTTT. This encodes CASSNDRGNSPLHF.

This clone has more than one count but fewer than ten. V usage is TRBV19 and J usage is TRBJ1-5; TRBD1 agrees at 7 bases. Trimming removed 6 bases from V and 0 bases from J; junction bases left unmatched: 5. The germline CDR1 and CDR2 sequences are LNHDA and SQIVND (reference sequence). The CDR3 has 15 amino acids. CDR3 sequence: CASRVGQYSNQPQHF. CDR3 sequence (DNA): TGTGCCAGTAGAGTGGGACAGTATAGCAATCAGCCCCAGCATTTT.

This rearrangement joins TRBV19 to TRBJ2-1; a possible D gene is TRBD2 (6 bases). The V gene's germline CDR1 is LNHDA and CDR2 SQIVND (reference sequence). V lost 4 bases to trimming and J lost 13 bases, with 11 bases between them. CDR3 length: 11 residues. CDR3 region: CASSTERVQFF. The CDR3 DNA sequence: TGTGCCAGTAGTACTGAGCGGGTACAGTTCTTC.

The chain employs TRBV30 and TRBJ2-5, with D possibly matching TRBD2 (6 bases). From germline, CDR1 is GTSNPN and CDR2 SVGIG (reference sequence). The CDR3 contains 13 residues. Trimming removed 4 bases at V and 1 base at J, with 10 bases between. The CDR3: CAWNSGLQETQYF. In DNA form, the CDR3 reads TGTGCCTGGAACAGCGGGCTCCAAGAGACCCAGTACTTC.

This chain connects TRBV2 to TRBJ2-7; D is possibly TRBD2 (6 bases). CDR1 is SNHLY, CDR2 FYNNEI, per germline. V lost 2 bases and J 0 bases, leaving 11 bases between the germline ends. This CDR3 has 15 residues. The DNA for the CDR3 is TGTGCCAGCAGTGAATGGCGGGAACGCTCCTACGAGCAGTACTTC. Protein product: CASSEWRERSYEQYF.

The rearrangement uses TRBV7-8 and TRBJ1-3, with TRBD1 matching over 8 bases. CDR3 length equals 15 residues. In germline, CDR1 is SGHVS, CDR2 FQNEAQ. Germline trimming cut 3 bases from V and 1 base from J; bases unmatched to any gene: 2. In DNA form, the CDR3 reads TGTGCCAGCAGCTTCTGGACAGGGTCTGGAAACACCATATATTTT. It yields the protein CASSFWTGSGNTIYF.

The rearrangement joins TRBV30 to TRBJ1-1; tentatively, D is TRBD1 (5 bases). With 6 bases removed from V and 0 bases from J, the gap between germline ends came to 11 bases. The CDR3 sequence is 13 residues long. Germline CDR1 GTSNPN, CDR2 SVGIG (reference sequence). The chain's CDR3 is CACYRLLNTEAFF. CDR3 sequence (DNA): TGTGCCTGCTACAGGCTCTTGAACACTGAAGCTTTCTTT.

This chain joins TRBV2 and TRBJ2-6, with D perhaps TRBD2 (5 bases). Trimming cost V 0 bases and J 4 bases, with 10 bases left between them. The CDR3 has 16 amino acids. CDR1 SNHLY and CDR2 FYNNEI come from the germline V gene. Written as DNA, the CDR3 is TGTGCCAGCAGTGAAGCGCGGGCAGCCGGGGCCAACGTCCTGACTTTC. Its protein product is CASSEARAAGANVLTF.

V and J are TRBV27 and TRBJ1-5; unclear D gene. CDR1 and CDR2 from the germline V gene are MNHEY and SMNVEV (reference sequence). Trimming took off 6 bases at V and 0 bases at J, with 6 bases between the two ends. This CDR3 is built from 13 residues. CDR3 loop: CASSKNSNQPQHF. CDR3 in DNA: TGTGCCAGCAGCAAAAATAGCAATCAGCCCCAGCATTTT.

This chain joins TRBV6-5 and TRBJ1-2; 9 positions match TRBD1. Unmatched junction bases numbered 4, after V lost 0 bases and J lost 5 bases. The length of the CDR3 is 15 residues. The germline gives CDR1 MNHEY, CDR2 SVGAGI. This CDR3 reads CASSYSTGGAYGYTF. The CDR3 DNA follows: TGTGCCAGCAGTTACTCCACAGGGGGCGCTTATGGCTACACCTTC.

The V gene is TRBV7-3, the J gene TRBJ2-3, with TRBD1 matching over 8 bases. Germline V gene data show CDR1 as SGHTA and CDR2 as FQGTGA. V shed 5 bases and J 2 bases; nucleotides not matched to a gene: 18. CDR3 size: 19 residues. The CDR3 spells CASSRQGTFSQGVTDTQYF. The CDR3 coding sequence is TGTGCCAGCAGCCGACAGGGGACCTTTAGCCAGGGGGTCACAGATACGCAGTATTTT.

There are a few counts of this clone. The genes are TRBV6-6 and TRBJ2-7; 12 bases agree with TRBD2. V shed 7 bases, J shed 5 bases, and the junction held 12 bases outside the gene matches. CDR1 and CDR2 (germline): MNHNY, SVGAGI (reference sequence). CDR3 size: 16 residues. DNA of the CDR3: TGTGCCAGCACCTTAAAAGAGACTAGCGGGAGCCACGAGCAGTACTTC. Translation: CASTLKETSGSHEQYF.

The chain recombines TRBV7-2 with TRBJ1-2; D might be TRBD1 (6 bases). The V gene's germline CDR1 is SGHTA and CDR2 FQGNSA. The CDR3 is made up of 15 amino acids. The V end lost 7 bases, the J end lost 8 bases, and 23 bases lay between the germline ends. As DNA, the CDR3 is TGTGCCAGCACCGTAGGGGGGGCAGCCTTATACGGCTACACCTTC. Translated: CASTVGGAALYGYTF.

The chain uses TRBV19 and TRBJ2-1; the match to TRBD2 covers 7 bases. Germline values: CDR1 LNHDA, CDR2 SQIVND (reference sequence). V dropped 8 bases and J dropped 0; count of bases not matched to a gene: 10. This CDR3 is 16 amino acids long. CDR3 in amino acids: CASGHSSGRSYNEQFF. CDR3 nucleotides: TGTGCCAGTGGGCACTCTAGCGGCCGCTCCTACAATGAGCAGTTCTTC.

The sample holds a few counts of this clone. The rearrangement uses TRBV11-1 and TRBJ2-1; 7 bases line up with TRBD2. The CDR3 runs to 15 residues. Per the germline V gene, CDR1 is SGHAT and CDR2 is FQDESV (reference sequence). V dropped 7 bases and J dropped 6; count of bases not matched to a gene: 12. The chain's CDR3 is CASTISRESGNEQFF. CDR3 bases: TGTGCCAGCACTATCTCGCGGGAGTCGGGCAATGAGCAGTTCTTC.

V is TRBV13 and J is TRBJ1-5; D may be TRBD1 (5 bases). There are 15 residues in the CDR3. Trimming stripped 4 bases from V and 2 bases from J, with 12 bases between. The germline gives CDR1 PRHDT, CDR2 FYEKMQ (reference sequence). The CDR3 loop is CASSSGTGGNQPQHF. Here the CDR3 DNA reads TGTGCCAGCAGCTCTGGGACGGGAGGCAATCAGCCCCAGCATTTT. The full variable domain, rest sourced from reference TRBV13 and TRBJ1-5, is AAGVIQSPRHLIKEKRETATLKCYPIPRHDTVYWYQQGPGQDPQFLISFYEKMQSDKGSIPDRFSAQQFSDYHSELNMSSLELGDSALYFCASSSGTGGNQPQHFGDGTRLSIL.

This rearrangement joins TRBV7-3 to TRBJ1-5, with D hard to call. The V end lost 2 bases, the J end lost 3 bases, and 5 bases lay between the germline ends. Germline loops: CDR1 SGHTA, CDR2 FQGTGA. This CDR3 comprises 13 residues. This CDR3 is CASSLGPNQPQHF. For the CDR3, the DNA is TGTGCCAGCAGCTTAGGCCCCAATCAGCCCCAGCATTTT.